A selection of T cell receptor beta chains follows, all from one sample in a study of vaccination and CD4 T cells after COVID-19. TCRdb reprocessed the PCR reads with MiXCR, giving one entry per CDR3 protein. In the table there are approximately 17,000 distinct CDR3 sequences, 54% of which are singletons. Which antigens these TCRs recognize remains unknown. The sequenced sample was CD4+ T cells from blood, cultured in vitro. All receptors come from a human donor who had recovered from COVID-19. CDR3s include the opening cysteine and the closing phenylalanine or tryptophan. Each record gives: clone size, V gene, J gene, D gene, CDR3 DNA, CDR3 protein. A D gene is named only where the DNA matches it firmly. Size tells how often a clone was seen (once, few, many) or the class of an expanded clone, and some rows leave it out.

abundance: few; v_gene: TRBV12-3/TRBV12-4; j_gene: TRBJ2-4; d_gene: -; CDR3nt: TGTGCCAGCAGTTTAGCCAAAAACATTCAGTACTTC; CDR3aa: CASSLAKNIQYF
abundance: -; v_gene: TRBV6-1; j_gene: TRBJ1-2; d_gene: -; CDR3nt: TGTGCCAGCAGCCTGGACGGCTCCAGGGGCTACACCTTC; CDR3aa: CASSLDGSRGYTF
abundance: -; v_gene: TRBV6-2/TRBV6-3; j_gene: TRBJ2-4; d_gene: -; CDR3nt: TGTGCCAGCAGTCCGACACGACCTGAGAACATTCAGTACTTC; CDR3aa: CASSPTRPENIQYF
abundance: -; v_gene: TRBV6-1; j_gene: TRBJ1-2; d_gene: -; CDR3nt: TGTGCCAGCAGTCTCAACTATGGCTACACCTTC; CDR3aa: CASSLNYGYTF
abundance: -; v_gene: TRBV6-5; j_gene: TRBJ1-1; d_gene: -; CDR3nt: TGTGCCAGCAGATACTCAGGGTACACTGAAGCTTTCTTT; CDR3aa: CASRYSGYTEAFF
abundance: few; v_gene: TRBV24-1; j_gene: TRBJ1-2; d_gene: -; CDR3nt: TGTGCCACCAGTGTCCCGGGTTCGATTGGCTACACCTTC; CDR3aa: CATSVPGSIGYTF
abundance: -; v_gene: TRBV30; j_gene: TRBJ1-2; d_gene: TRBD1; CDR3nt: TGTGCCTTGGGACAGGGGGCAAACTATGGCTACACCTTC; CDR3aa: CALGQGANYGYTF
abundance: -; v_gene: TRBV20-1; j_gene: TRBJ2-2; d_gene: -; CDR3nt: TGCAGTGCTAGGGGGACCGGGGAGCTGTTTTTT; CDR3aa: CSARGTGELFF
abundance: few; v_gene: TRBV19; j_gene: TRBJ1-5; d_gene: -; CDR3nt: TGTGCCAGTAGCCCGAGAGGGCCTCAGCCCCAGCATTTT; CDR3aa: CASSPRGPQPQHF
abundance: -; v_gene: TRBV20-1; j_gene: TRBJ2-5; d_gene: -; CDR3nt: TGCAGTGCAACCCCTAGCGACCAAGAGACCCAGTACTTC; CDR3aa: CSATPSDQETQYF
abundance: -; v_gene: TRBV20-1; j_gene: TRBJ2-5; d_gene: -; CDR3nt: TGCAGTGCTAGAGAATTTGTTGCCCAAGAGACCCAGTACTTC; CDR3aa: CSAREFVAQETQYF
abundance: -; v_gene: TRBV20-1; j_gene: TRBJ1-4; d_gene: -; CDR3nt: TGCAGTGCTAGAGAGGTGGCAGGCAATGAAAAACTGTTTTTT; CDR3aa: CSAREVAGNEKLFF
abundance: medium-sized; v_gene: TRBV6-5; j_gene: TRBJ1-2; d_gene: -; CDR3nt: TGTGCCAGCAGTTACTCGAACTATGGCTACACCTTC; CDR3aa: CASSYSNYGYTF
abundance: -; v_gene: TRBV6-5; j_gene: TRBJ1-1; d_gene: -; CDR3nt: TGTGCCAGCAGTTTCATGGCGGGGGGCTCAGCTTTCTTT; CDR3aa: CASSFMAGGSAFF
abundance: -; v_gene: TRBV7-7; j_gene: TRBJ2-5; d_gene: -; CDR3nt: TGTGCTAGCAGCTTACACGGTACCCTGGGTGAGACCCAGTACTTC; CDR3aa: CASSLHGTLGETQYF
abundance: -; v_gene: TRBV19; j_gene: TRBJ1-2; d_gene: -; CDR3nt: TGTGCCAGTAGTCCCGGAGTTGGCTATGGCTACACCTTC; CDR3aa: CASSPGVGYGYTF
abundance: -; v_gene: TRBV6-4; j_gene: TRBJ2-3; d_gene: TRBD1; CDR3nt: TGTGCCAGCAGTGACGACAGGGGAGCAGATACGCAGTATTTT; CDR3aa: CASSDDRGADTQYF
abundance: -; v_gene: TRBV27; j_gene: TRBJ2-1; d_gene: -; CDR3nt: TGTGCCAGCAGTTCGGGACCCTACAATGAGCAGTTCTTC; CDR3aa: CASSSGPYNEQFF
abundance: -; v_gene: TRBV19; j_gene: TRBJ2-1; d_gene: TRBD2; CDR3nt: TGTGCCAGTAGTACCTCGACTAGCGCGAGAGGTCGGAATGAGCAGTTCTTC; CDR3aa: CASSTSTSARGRNEQFF
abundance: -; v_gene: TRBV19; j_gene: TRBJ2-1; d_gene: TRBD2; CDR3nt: TGTGCCAGTAGTACAATACTAGCGGGCACTCCCTACAATGAGCAGTTCTTC; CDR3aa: CASSTILAGTPYNEQFF
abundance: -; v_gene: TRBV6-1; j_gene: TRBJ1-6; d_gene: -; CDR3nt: TGTGCCAGCAGGGTGGGGGGAGGTTCACCCCTCCACTTT; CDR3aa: CASRVGGGSPLHF
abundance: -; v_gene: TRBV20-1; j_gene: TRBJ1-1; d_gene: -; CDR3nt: TGCAGTGCTAGGAGAGGGGCGAACACTGAAGCTTTCTTT; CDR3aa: CSARRGANTEAFF
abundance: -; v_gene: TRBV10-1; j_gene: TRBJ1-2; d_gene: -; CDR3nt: TGCGCCAGCTCCGATAGCAGCTACACCTTC; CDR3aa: CASSDSSYTF
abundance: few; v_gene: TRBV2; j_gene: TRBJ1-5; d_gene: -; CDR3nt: TGTGCCAGCAGTGGAGCGGGGGGTTATGTCAATCAGCCCCAGCATTTT; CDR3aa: CASSGAGGYVNQPQHF
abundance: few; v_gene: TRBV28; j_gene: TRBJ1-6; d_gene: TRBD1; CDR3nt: TGTGCCGTAAACACAGGGGGCGCGGGGAATTCACCCCTCCACTTT; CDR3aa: CAVNTGGAGNSPLHF
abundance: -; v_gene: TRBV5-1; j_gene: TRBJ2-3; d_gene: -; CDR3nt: TGCGCCAGCAGCTTGGGGGCTACAGATACGCAGTATTTT; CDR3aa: CASSLGATDTQYF
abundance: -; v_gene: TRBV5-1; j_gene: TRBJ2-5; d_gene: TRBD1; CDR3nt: TGCGCCAGCAGCAGAGACAGGGGGCAGACTGGGGAGACCCAGTACTTC; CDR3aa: CASSRDRGQTGETQYF
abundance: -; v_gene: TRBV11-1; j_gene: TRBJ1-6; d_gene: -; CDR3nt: TGTGCCAGCAGTCGACTAGGGGGTTCACCCCTCCACTTT; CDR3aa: CASSRLGGSPLHF
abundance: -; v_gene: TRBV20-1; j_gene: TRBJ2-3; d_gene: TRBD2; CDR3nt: TGCAGTGCTAGGCTAGCGGGGGTCACAGATACGCAGTATTTT; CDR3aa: CSARLAGVTDTQYF
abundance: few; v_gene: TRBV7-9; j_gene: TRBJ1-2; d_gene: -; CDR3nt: TGTGCCAGCAGCTTAGCGGGGGGGAGAGCTAACTATGGCTACACCTTC; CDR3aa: CASSLAGGRANYGYTF
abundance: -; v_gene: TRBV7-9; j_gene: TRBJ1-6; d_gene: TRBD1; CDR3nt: TGTGCCAGCAGCTCCCTTTCAGGGGGCGATAATTCACCCCTCCACTTT; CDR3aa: CASSSLSGGDNSPLHF
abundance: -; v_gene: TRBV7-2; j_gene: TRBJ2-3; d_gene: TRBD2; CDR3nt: TGTGCCAGCAGTTACGAGACTAGCAGAGTCGCAGATACGCAGTATTTT; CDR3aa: CASSYETSRVADTQYF
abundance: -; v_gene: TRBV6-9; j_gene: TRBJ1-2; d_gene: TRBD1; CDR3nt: TGTGCCAGCATCTCCGGCCGGGACAGAGATGGCTACACCTTC; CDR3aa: CASISGRDRDGYTF
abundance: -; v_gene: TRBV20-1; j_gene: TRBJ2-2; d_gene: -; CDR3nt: TGCAGTGCCAGGACCCGGACCGCGGGGAACACCGGGGAGCTGTTTTTT; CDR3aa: CSARTRTAGNTGELFF
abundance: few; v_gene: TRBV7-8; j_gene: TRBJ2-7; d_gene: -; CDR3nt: TGTGCCAGCAGCTTACTACGAGCGGGTCCCTACGAGCAGTACTTC; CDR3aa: CASSLLRAGPYEQYF
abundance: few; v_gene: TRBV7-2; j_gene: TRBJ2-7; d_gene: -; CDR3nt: TGTGCCAGCAGCTTAGGGTTGCATAACTCCTACGAGCAGTACTTC; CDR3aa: CASSLGLHNSYEQYF
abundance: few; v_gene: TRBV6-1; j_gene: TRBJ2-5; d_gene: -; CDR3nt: TGTGCCACAGGGGCCCTCTTCGGGGAGACCCAGTACTTC; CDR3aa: CATGALFGETQYF
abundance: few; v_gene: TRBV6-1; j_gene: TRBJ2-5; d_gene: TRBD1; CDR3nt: TGTGCCAGCAGTAGGGACAGGGGGCAAGAGACCCAGTACTTC; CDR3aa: CASSRDRGQETQYF
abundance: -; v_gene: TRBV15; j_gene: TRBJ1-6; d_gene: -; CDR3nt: TGTTCCACCAGCAGAGATAGAACCATCGGTAGTTCACCCCTCCACTTT; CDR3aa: CSTSRDRTIGSSPLHF
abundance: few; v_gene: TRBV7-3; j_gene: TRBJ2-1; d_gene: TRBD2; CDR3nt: TGTGCCAGCAGCTTAACTGGGACTAGCGGCTACAATGAGCAGTTCTTC; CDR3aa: CASSLTGTSGYNEQFF
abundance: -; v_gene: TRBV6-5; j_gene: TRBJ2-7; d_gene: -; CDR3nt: TGTGCCAGCAGTTGGACCGTGGACAGAAGCTTAGTGCAGTACTTC; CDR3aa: CASSWTVDRSLVQYF
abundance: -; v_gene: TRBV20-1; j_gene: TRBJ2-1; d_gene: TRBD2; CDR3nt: TGCAGTGCGCAACTAGCGGGGTACAATGAGCAGTTCTTC; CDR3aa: CSAQLAGYNEQFF
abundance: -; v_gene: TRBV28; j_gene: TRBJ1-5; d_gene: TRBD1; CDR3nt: TGTGCCAGCAGCACAGGGGACCATGGCAATCAGCCCCAGCATTTT; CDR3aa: CASSTGDHGNQPQHF
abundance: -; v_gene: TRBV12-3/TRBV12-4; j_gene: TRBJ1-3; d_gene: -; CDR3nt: TGTGCCAGCCGGCAGAGCTCTGGAAACACCATATATTTT; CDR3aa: CASRQSSGNTIYF
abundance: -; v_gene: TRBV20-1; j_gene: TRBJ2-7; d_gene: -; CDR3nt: TGCAGTGCTGGACCCCCGGGGGACTCCTACGAGCAGTACTTC; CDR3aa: CSAGPPGDSYEQYF
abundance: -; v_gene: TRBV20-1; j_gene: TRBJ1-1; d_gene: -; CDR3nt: TGCAGTGCTAGTAAACCGGGACGGAGGTCCACTGAAGCTTTCTTT; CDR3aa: CSASKPGRRSTEAFF
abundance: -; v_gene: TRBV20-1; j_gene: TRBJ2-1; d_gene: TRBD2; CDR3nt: TGCAGTGCTCAACTAGCGAGGTCCTACAATGAGCAGTTCTTC; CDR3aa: CSAQLARSYNEQFF
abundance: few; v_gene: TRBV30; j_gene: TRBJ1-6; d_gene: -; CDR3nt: TGTGCCTGGAGTGGGGGTGACGGCCTCCACTTT; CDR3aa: CAWSGGDGLHF
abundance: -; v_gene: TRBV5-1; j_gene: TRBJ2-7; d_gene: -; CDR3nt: TGCGCCAGCAGCCTGGAAGGTACTTCCTACGAGCAGTACTTC; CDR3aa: CASSLEGTSYEQYF
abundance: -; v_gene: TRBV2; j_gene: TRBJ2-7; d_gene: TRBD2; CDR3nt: TGTGCCAGCAGACTAGCGGGGGACTCCTACGAGCAGTACTTC; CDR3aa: CASRLAGDSYEQYF
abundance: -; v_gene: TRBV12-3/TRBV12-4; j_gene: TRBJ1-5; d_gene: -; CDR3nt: TGTGCCAGCAGTTTGAGGAACCAGCCCCAGCATTTT; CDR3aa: CASSLRNQPQHF
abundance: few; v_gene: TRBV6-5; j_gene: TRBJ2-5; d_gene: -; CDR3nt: TGTGCCAGCAGTTACGTGTGGGCGGAGACCCAGTACTTC; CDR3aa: CASSYVWAETQYF
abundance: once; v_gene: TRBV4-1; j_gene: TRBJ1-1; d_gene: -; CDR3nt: TGCGCGTCGGCCCCGGTTGGGGTTGGTACTGAAGCTTTCTTT; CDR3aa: CASAPVGVGTEAFF